Reported below is one TCR beta chain. This sample stems from a study of PD-1 blockade in mismatch repair-deficient tumors. This table comes from immunoSEQ multiplex PCR, and its TCRdb copy is limited to in-frame clones, with some not included. Among 50,000 to 75,000 clones, about 91% were seen once, and the ten largest hold approximately 15%. The CDR3 has 18 amino acids. V gave up 3 bases and J gave up 8 bases; unmatched junction bases: 18. Looked up from germline, CDR1 is LNHDA and CDR2 is SQIVND (reference sequence). The source material was peripheral blood, sampled 52 weeks after starting pembrolizumab. The chain employs TRBV19 and TRBJ2-1; the match to TRBD2 covers 8 bases. This TCR came from an adult with mismatch repair-deficient cancer. The CDR3 here is CASSMSRVWGGRTDEQFF. DNA for the CDR3: TGTGCCAGTAGTATGTCTCGGGTTTGGGGCGGGAGGACGGATGAGCAGTTCTTC.